Included here is one T cell receptor (beta chain) sequence, with context. Its antigen is as yet unknown. This sample was taken from a study of shared clonotypes between healthy human individuals. Study-level findings and limits: Rarefaction curves obtained for sorted subsets showed sequencing incomplete despite large depth.

The assay was run at deep level. Only in-frame clones appear in the TCRdb table, and some are missing; sequencing was by immunoSEQ multiplex PCR. The table lists roughly 890,000 clones, about 91% of them singletons. Only CD45RO-negative cells positively selected for CCR7 counted as naive CD8 cells, so terminally differentiated effector memory CD45RA+ cells were excluded. The TCR sequence derives from a man aged 25 to 40 in good health. Sequencing was done on a sample of naive CD8+ T cells sorted from blood.

CDR3 protein: CASSWGTGYTDTQYF. DNA for the CDR3: TGTGCCAGCAGCTGGGGGACAGGATATACAGATACGCAGTATTTT. The chain links TRBV5-6 to TRBJ2-3, with TRBD1 matching 8 bases. Germline values: CDR1 SGHDT, CDR2 YYEEEE. There are 15 residues in the CDR3. V gave up 3 bases and J gave up 3 bases; unmatched junction bases: 6. Drawing the rest from reference TRBV5-6 and TRBJ2-3, the complete variable domain is DAGVTQSPTHLIKTRGQQVTLRCSPKSGHDTVSWYQQALGQGPQFIFQYYEEEERQRGNFPDRFSGHQFPNYSSELNVNALLLGDSALYLCASSWGTGYTDTQYFGPGTRLTVL.